This passage covers 17 T cell receptor beta chains from one sample sequenced in a study of cytomegalovirus exposure and HLA in healthy donors. The PCR used 60 Vbeta and 13 Jbeta primers. Repertoires were generated with immunoSEQ multiplex PCR, while TCRdb's copy carries only in-frame clones and drops some. The sample lists approximately 280,000 clones; 85% to 90% were seen once. The sequenced sample consisted of PBMCs. The receptors were sampled from a woman aged 18-30 years in good health and CMV-seronegative.

The CDR3 region has the DNA TGTGCCAGTAGAGTGGGACTTAGCAATCAGCCCCAGCATTTT. This sequence encodes CASRVGLSNQPQHF. The chain joins TRBV19 to TRBJ1-5; D perhaps matches TRBD1 (5 bases). V dropped 6 bases and J dropped 0 bases, with 9 bases sitting between them. Germline V gene lookup returns CDR1 LNHDA and CDR2 SQIVND (reference sequence). The CDR3 contains 14 residues.

This clone has a single count. The V call is TRBV7-2, the J call TRBJ2-1, with TRBD2 matching 12 bases. CDR1 and CDR2 from the germline V gene are SGHTA and FQGNSA. The CDR3 runs 16 residues. V lost 5 bases, J lost 3 bases, and 5 bases stayed unmatched. CDR3 DNA sequence: TGTGCCAGCAGCCTACCGACTAGCGGGGGCTACAATGAGCAGTTCTTC. Encoded protein: CASSLPTSGGYNEQFF.

This chain links TRBV6-5 with TRBJ1-5; 8 bases line up with TRBD1. CDR3 size: 15 residues. The V and J ends lost 6 bases and 7 bases, in that order; junction bases with no gene match: 11. The germline gives CDR1 MNHEY, CDR2 SVGAGI. Here the CDR3 DNA reads TGTGCCAGCAGCCCCACAGGGGGAGTGGGGCAGCCCCAGCATTTT. Translation: CASSPTGGVGQPQHF.

V gene TRBV30 combines with J gene TRBJ1-2; no reliable D call. Germline values: CDR1 GTSNPN, CDR2 SVGIG (reference sequence). The ends were cut back, 0 bases at V and 3 bases at J, with 8 bases in the middle. The CDR3 has 13 residues. The CDR3 region has the DNA TGTGCCTGGAGTGTGGGCATTTACTATGGCTACACCTTC. Translated, it gives CAWSVGIYYGYTF.

The rearrangement joins TRBV6-1 to TRBJ1-5; the D gene is possibly TRBD1 (6 bases). This CDR3 is 15 amino acids long. Trimming removed 6 bases at V and 0 bases at J, with 12 bases between. The germline gives CDR1 MNHNS, CDR2 SASEGT. This chain's CDR3 is CASSPGQHSNQPQHF. Written as DNA, the CDR3 is TGTGCCAGCAGCCCGGGACAACATAGCAATCAGCCCCAGCATTTT.

The chain carries TRBV30 and TRBJ1-3, with D perhaps matching TRBD1 (5 bases). V was cut by 1 base and J by 2 bases, with 12 bases left in between. The CDR3 consists of 15 residues. The germline V gene encodes CDR1 GTSNPN and CDR2 SVGIG (reference sequence). The CDR3 coding sequence is TGTGCCTGGAGTGACTTTATGGGGCCTGGAAACACCATATATTTT. Translating gives CAWSDFMGPGNTIYF.

The CDR3 sequence: CASSPRRSRTYNEQFF. CDR3 coding DNA: TGTGCCAGCAGCCCACGAAGGAGTAGAACCTACAATGAGCAGTTCTTC. The genes are TRBV11-2 and TRBJ2-1; no firm D call. Trimming took 5 bases from V and 2 from J, leaving 16 bases between them. Germline V gives CDR1 SGHAT, CDR2 FQNNGV. This CDR3 is 16 amino acids long.

The chain carries TRBV20-1 and TRBJ1-1, with 8 bases that match TRBD1. Trimming took 7 bases from V and 6 from J; bases not matched to a gene: 4. Germline CDR1 and CDR2: DFQATT and SNEGSKA (reference sequence). The CDR3 runs to 11 residues. The CDR3 region is CSVDRGAEAFF. The CDR3 coding sequence is TGCAGTGTCGACAGGGGTGCTGAAGCTTTCTTT.

V usage is TRBV5-1 and J usage is TRBJ2-7; 8 bases are a match to TRBD1. This CDR3 is 15 amino acids long. V dropped 5 bases and J dropped 1; count of bases not matched to a gene: 8. Germline CDR1 SGHRS, CDR2 YFSETQ. This CDR3 is CASSTGGFRSYEQYF. As DNA, the CDR3 is TGCGCCAGCAGTACAGGGGGTTTTAGATCCTACGAGCAGTACTTC.

The chain carries TRBV19 and TRBJ2-5, with TRBD2 matching 11 bases. Germline CDR1 LNHDA, CDR2 SQIVND (reference sequence). The CDR3 sequence is 15 residues long. The V and J ends lost 7 bases and 5 bases, in that order; junction bases with no gene match: 9. The CDR3 DNA sequence: TGTGCCAGTACCCCACTAGCGGGGGTCGGGGAGACCCAGTACTTC. It is translated as CASTPLAGVGETQYF.

The genes are TRBV5-1 and TRBJ2-7; D unclear. The V and J ends lost 5 bases and 4 bases respectively, with 4 bases between them. CDR1 SGHRS and CDR2 YFSETQ come from the germline V gene. The CDR3 spans 10 residues. Here the CDR3 reads CASRRYEQYF. Here the CDR3 DNA reads TGCGCCAGCAGGAGGTACGAGCAGTACTTC. Complete variable domain (other parts from reference TRBV5-1 and TRBJ2-7): KAGVTQTPRYLIKTRGQQVTLSCSPISGHRSVSWYQQTPGQGLQFLFEYFSETQRNKGNFPGRFSGRQFSNSRSEMNVSTLELGDSALYLCASRRYEQYFGPGTRLTVT.

V gene TRBV25-1 combines with J gene TRBJ2-1; 11 nucleotides align to TRBD1. This CDR3 contains 14 residues. With V trimmed by 5 bases and J by 7 bases, 4 bases remained unmatched. Germline V lookup: CDR1 MGHDK, CDR2 SYGVNS. The CDR3 here is CASSRTGGWNEQFF. The CDR3 DNA reads as TGTGCCAGCAGTAGGACAGGGGGCTGGAATGAGCAGTTCTTC.

This chain links TRBV19 with TRBJ2-3; 9 bases line up with TRBD2. The CDR3 extends over 14 amino acids. CDR1 is LNHDA and CDR2 is SQIVND in the germline V gene (reference sequence). Trimming at V came to 7 bases and at J to 6 bases, leaving 8 bases not matched to a gene. The CDR3 reads CASTSQGLADTQYF. Here the CDR3 DNA reads TGTGCCAGTACCAGCCAGGGACTAGCCGATACGCAGTATTTT.

V gene TRBV9 combines with J gene TRBJ1-3; 7 bases map to TRBD1. V trimming: 5 bases; J trimming: 7 bases; junction bases outside the gene matches: 6. Germline CDR1 reads SGDLS; CDR2 reads YYNGEE. The CDR3 length is 13 residues. The CDR3 reads CASSGQVSNTIYF. The DNA for the CDR3 is TGTGCCAGCAGTGGACAGGTCAGCAACACCATATATTTT.

V is TRBV6-6 and J is TRBJ1-1, with TRBD1 matching over 9 bases. Germline loops: CDR1 MNHNY, CDR2 SVGAGI (reference sequence). V lost 6 bases to trimming and J lost 5 bases; unmatched junction nucleotides: 10. CDR3 length: 15 amino acids. CDR3 bases: TGTGCCAGCAGCTTCACAGGGGGCGCGGGGACTGAAGCTTTCTTT. This codes for CASSFTGGAGTEAFF.

The J gene is TRBJ2-3, the V gene TRBV13; perhaps TRBD2 as D (6 bases). V was cut by 8 bases and J by 4 bases, with 16 bases left in between. The CDR3 sequence is 14 residues long. The germline V gene encodes CDR1 PRHDT and CDR2 FYEKMQ (reference sequence). The CDR3 coding sequence is TGTGCCAGCTCCCAGGGACTGAGGGCAGATACGCAGTATTTT. Amino acid sequence: CASSQGLRADTQYF.

Concerning this clone: A junction end diverges from the germline sequence, so it may reflect a read error. The V gene is TRBV11-2, the J gene TRBJ1-1; no clear D gene. The CDR3 totals 15 residues. The germline CDR1 and CDR2 sequences are SGHAT and FQNNGV. The CDR3 sequence: CVSSPGGRSNTEAFF. CDR3 DNA sequence: TGTGTCAGCAGCCCGGGTGGCAGATCAAACACTGAAGCTTTCTTT.